The rows below give T cell receptor beta chains drawn from one sample of a study of spatial heterogeneity in lung cancer. MiXCR, applied by TCRdb to the 5' RACE reads, yields one record per CDR3 protein. The sample contains tens of thousands of distinct CDR3 sequences, more than 10% of which appear only once. The specimen was PBMCs, collected at surgery. These receptor sequences come from a male donor with early-stage non-small cell lung cancer. The CDR3 runs from the conserved cysteine through the conserved F or W. D genes are given only for firm matches. The listing skips clone size in some rows; elsewhere it reads once, few, many or a size class.

clone size,V gene,J gene,D gene,CDR3 DNA,CDR3 protein
many,TRBV11-1,TRBJ1-2,TRBD1,TGTGCCAGCAGCTTAGCATCCGGGACAGCTAACTATGGCTACACCTTC,CASSLASGTANYGYTF
NA,TRBV7-3,TRBJ1-2,TRBD1,TGTGCCAGCAGCTCGGACAGGAAGGGCTACACCTTC,CASSSDRKGYTF
few,TRBV12-3/TRBV12-4,TRBJ1-5,NA,TGTGCCAGCAGTTTGAATCAGCCCCAGCATTTT,CASSLNQPQHF
few,TRBV7-2,TRBJ2-6,NA,TGTGCCAGCAGCCCGGATTACTCTGGGGCCAACGTCCTGACTTTC,CASSPDYSGANVLTF
many,TRBV4-1,TRBJ2-3,TRBD2,TGCGCCAGCAGCCATTTAGCGGGGGACGGCACAGATACGCAGTATTTT,CASSHLAGDGTDTQYF
few,TRBV27,TRBJ2-1,TRBD2,TGTGCCAGCAGGGCCTGGCGGGGGACCTACAATGAGCAGTTCTTC,CASRAWRGTYNEQFF
NA,TRBV5-1,TRBJ2-3,TRBD2,TGCGCCAGCCGGAGCGGGGGGGCCGGAGATACGCAGTATTTT,CASRSGGAGDTQYF
NA,TRBV5-5,TRBJ1-5,NA,TGTGCCAGCAGCTCCTCCGGAATGGGGGCGTTGAATCAGCCCCAGCATTTT,CASSSSGMGALNQPQHF
few,TRBV12-3/TRBV12-4,TRBJ2-1,NA,TGTGCCAGCAGTTTAGGGTCGGCGAGGGAGCAGTTCTTC,CASSLGSAREQFF
few,TRBV7-2,TRBJ2-5,NA,TGTGCCAGCAGCCCGGTGTTCGGAGAGACCCAGTACTTC,CASSPVFGETQYF
NA,TRBV6-6,TRBJ1-2,TRBD1,TGTGCCAGCAGTGAGCGGACAGGGGGGGATGCTAACTATGGCTACACCTTC,CASSERTGGDANYGYTF
few,TRBV7-2,TRBJ2-1,TRBD2,TGTGCCAGCAGCTCAAGGACTAGCGGGGGTGACAATGAGCAGTTCTTC,CASSSRTSGGDNEQFF
few,TRBV12-3/TRBV12-4,TRBJ1-1,NA,TGTGCCAGCAGGGGGGACATCGTCACTGAAGCTTTCTTT,CASRGDIVTEAFF
many,TRBV7-9,TRBJ2-7,TRBD2,TGTGCCAGCAGCTTAGTGAGCGGGAGGGTTTACGAGCAGTACTTC,CASSLVSGRVYEQYF
NA,TRBV6-2/TRBV6-3,TRBJ1-1,NA,TGTGCCAGCAGTTCCGGGACCAGAGGCACTGAAGCTTTCTTT,CASSSGTRGTEAFF
NA,TRBV5-6,TRBJ2-1,TRBD2,TGTGCCAGCAGCCAATTTAGCGGGGGCAATGAGCAGTTCTTC,CASSQFSGGNEQFF
NA,TRBV13,TRBJ2-1,TRBD1,TGTGCCAGCAGCCCGTTCGGGACAGGGAACAATGAGCAGTTCTTC,CASSPFGTGNNEQFF
NA,TRBV7-2,TRBJ1-5,NA,TGTGCCAGCAGCTTAGTTGCAGGTAGCAATCAGCCCCAGCATTTT,CASSLVAGSNQPQHF
NA,TRBV5-6,TRBJ2-3,NA,TGTGCCAGCAGGATCTACAGGCGTAGCACAGATACGCAGTATTTT,CASRIYRRSTDTQYF
NA,TRBV3-1,TRBJ1-1,NA,TGTGCCAGCAGTTTCAGGCCAAAGAACACTGAAGCTTTCTTT,CASSFRPKNTEAFF
NA,TRBV10-2,TRBJ2-5,NA,TGCGCCAGCAGTGAGACGGATGCAGGGCTAGAGACCCAGTACTTC,CASSETDAGLETQYF
few,TRBV6-5,TRBJ1-2,NA,TGTGCCAGCAGTTACGGCCGTAGTTATGGCTACACCTTC,CASSYGRSYGYTF
NA,TRBV13,TRBJ1-1,NA,TGTGCCAGCAGCCCTAGGAAGAAAAACCCAGGGACTGAAGCTTTCTTT,CASSPRKKNPGTEAFF
NA,TRBV7-9,TRBJ2-1,TRBD2,TGTGCCAGCAGCTTAGGCGCCGGGACTAGCTATAGGAATGAGCTGTTCTTC,CASSLGAGTSYRNELFF
NA,TRBV29-1,TRBJ2-3,TRBD2,TGCAGCGTTGAGACTAGCGGGAGCACAGATACGCAGTATTTT,CSVETSGSTDTQYF
many,TRBV7-2,TRBJ2-2,NA,TGTGCCAGCAGCCCGGACGGGGCTGGGGAGCTGTTTTTT,CASSPDGAGELFF
NA,TRBV21-1,TRBJ2-1,NA,TGTGCCAGCAGCAAAGACGCAGGGACTAGCGGGAGAAACAATGAGCAGTTCTTC,CASSKDAGTSGRNNEQFF
NA,TRBV28,TRBJ1-6,TRBD1,TGTGCCAGCAGTTCACAGGGGGCCGCTTATAATTCACCCCTCCACTTT,CASSSQGAAYNSPLHF
few,TRBV11-2,TRBJ2-4,NA,TGTGCCAGCAGCTTAGTCGGTGGGTTAGCCAAAAACATTCAGTACTTC,CASSLVGGLAKNIQYF
NA,TRBV12-3/TRBV12-4,TRBJ1-1,NA,TGTGCCAGCCAAACCCTATCCAGGGACACTGAAGCTTTCTTT,CASQTLSRDTEAFF
many,TRBV6-5,TRBJ2-7,NA,TGTGCCAGCAGCCCCGGGGCAGGATACTCCTACGAGCAGTACTTC,CASSPGAGYSYEQYF
few,TRBV7-9,TRBJ2-7,TRBD2,TGTGCCAGCAGCTTAGCCGAGACTAGCGGGTACGAGCAGTACTTC,CASSLAETSGYEQYF
few,TRBV4-2,TRBJ2-1,TRBD1,TGTGCCAGCAGCCAAGACTGGGACAGGGCCTACAATGAGCAGTTCTTC,CASSQDWDRAYNEQFF
once,TRBV12-3/TRBV12-4,TRBJ2-7,NA,TGTGCCAGCAGCCGGGCCTCAGGAGCCTACGAGCAGTACTTC,CASSRASGAYEQYF
NA,TRBV4-1,TRBJ2-1,NA,TGCGCCAGCAGCCAAGATTTTGGCACTTGGAATGAGCAGTTCTTC,CASSQDFGTWNEQFF
few,TRBV7-7,TRBJ2-3,NA,TGTGCTAGCAGCCTGGAAGAGGGGGATACGCAGTATTTT,CASSLEEGDTQYF
few,TRBV27,TRBJ2-5,TRBD2,TGTGCCAGCAGTGGGCTAGCGGGGGGGCCGAAGACCCAGTACTTC,CASSGLAGGPKTQYF
NA,TRBV3-1,TRBJ1-1,NA,TGTGCCAGCAGGAAAGAAGTCGGTGAAGCTTTCTTT,CASRKEVGEAFF
few,TRBV4-3,TRBJ2-3,NA,TGCGCCAGCAGCCAAGATGACTATCCAGATACGCAGTATTTT,CASSQDDYPDTQYF
few,TRBV7-9,TRBJ1-1,NA,TGTGCCAGCAGCCGAGAAGGGTGGGCTTTCTTT,CASSREGWAFF
few,TRBV20-1,TRBJ2-3,TRBD2,TGCAGTGCTAGAAGCGGGGGGGTTAGCACAGATACGCAGTATTTT,CSARSGGVSTDTQYF
few,TRBV7-8,TRBJ1-1,NA,TGTGCCTCTATGGGGGATGGTACTGAAGCTTTCTTT,CASMGDGTEAFF
few,TRBV10-2,TRBJ2-7,NA,TGCGCCACCGCGGGGGCTAGCGGCTACGAGCAGTACTTC,CATAGASGYEQYF
few,TRBV29-1,TRBJ2-7,TRBD2,TGCAGCGTTGAAGGGGACGGGGGGACCTCCTACGAGCAGTACTTC,CSVEGDGGTSYEQYF
NA,TRBV28,TRBJ2-3,NA,TGTGCCAGCATAGAACAGGTTTCGGCAGATACGCAGTATTTT,CASIEQVSADTQYF
NA,TRBV25-1,TRBJ1-1,NA,TGTGCCAGCAGTGAAAGGGCAGGGGTTGGTACTGAAGCTTTCTTT,CASSERAGVGTEAFF
NA,TRBV9,TRBJ2-4,NA,TGTGCCAGCAGCATCGGGACAGCCAAAAACATTCAGTACTTC,CASSIGTAKNIQYF
few,TRBV20-1,TRBJ1-1,TRBD1,TGCAGTGCAAATAACGTCAGGGGGCAGGTCACTGAAGCTTTCTTT,CSANNVRGQVTEAFF
many,TRBV12-3/TRBV12-4,TRBJ2-1,TRBD2,TGTGCCAGCAGTTTAGCCGGGACTAGCGGGAGGGCCGGGAATGAGCAGTTCTTC,CASSLAGTSGRAGNEQFF
NA,TRBV12-3/TRBV12-4,TRBJ2-1,NA,TGTGCCAGCCTACCCCCAGGAGGGAATGAGCAGTTCTTC,CASLPPGGNEQFF
many,TRBV4-2,TRBJ2-5,NA,TGTGCCAGCAGCCCTGCAAGAGGGGCGCAGTGGACCCAGTACTTC,CASSPARGAQWTQYF
NA,TRBV6-6,TRBJ2-2,NA,TGTGCCAGCGGTGGCGGGACCGGGGAGCTGTTTTTT,CASGGGTGELFF
few,TRBV13,TRBJ2-6,NA,TGTGCCAGCAGCTTAGTGTTCAGGGCGGGAGGGGCCAACGTCCTGACTTTC,CASSLVFRAGGANVLTF